This TCR beta chain was sequenced in a study of radiotherapy plus CTLA-4 blockade in lung cancer. Regarding the study as a whole: Some TCR clones had been derived from tumors. These clones expanded in peripheral blood after radiotherapy plus ipilimumab. Early blood T cell clone dynamics, with interferon-beta, were reported to best predict response.

The data were produced by immunoSEQ multiplex PCR, yet TCRdb's version contains in-frame clones alone and is incomplete. The profile shows approximately 89,000 clones, 78% of them singletons. Note on this clone: What it binds is unknown.

This CDR3 is built from 17 residues. Per germline, CDR1 LGHNA and CDR2 YNFKEQ. J was trimmed by 1 base and V by 0 bases; bases with no gene match: 6. V and J are TRBV4-2 and TRBJ1-3; 7 bases match TRBD1. This clonotype originated in a human donor with non-small cell lung cancer who had a partial response to radiotherapy plus ipilimumab. Some clones in this sample may be carry-over from other donors' samples. This material consisted of peripheral blood, taken from a patient treated with radiotherapy plus ipilimumab. CDR3 residues: CASSQDWDRASGNTIYF. Written as DNA, the CDR3 is TGTGCCAGCAGCCAAGATTGGGACAGAGCTTCTGGAAACACCATATATTTT.